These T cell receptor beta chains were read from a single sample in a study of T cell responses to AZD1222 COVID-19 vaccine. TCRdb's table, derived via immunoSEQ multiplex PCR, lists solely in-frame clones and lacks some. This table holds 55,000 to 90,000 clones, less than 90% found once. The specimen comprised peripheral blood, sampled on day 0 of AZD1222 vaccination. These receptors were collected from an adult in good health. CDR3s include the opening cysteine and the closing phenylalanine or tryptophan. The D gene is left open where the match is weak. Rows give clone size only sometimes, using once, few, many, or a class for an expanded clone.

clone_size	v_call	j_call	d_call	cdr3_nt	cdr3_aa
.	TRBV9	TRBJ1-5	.	TGTGCCAGCAGCGCAGGGATGACCAATCAGCCCCAGCATTTT	CASSAGMTNQPQHF
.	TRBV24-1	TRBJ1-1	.	TGTGCCACCAGTTCAACCGGGCAGGGGAACACTGAAGCTTTCTTT	CATSSTGQGNTEAFF
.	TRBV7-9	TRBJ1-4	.	TGTGCCAGCAGCTTAGCGCTAACTGGGGTTGCTGAAAAACTGTTTTTT	CASSLALTGVAEKLFF
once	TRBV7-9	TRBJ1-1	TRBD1	TGTGCCAGCAGCGGAACAGGGGATACTGAAGCTTTCTTT	CASSGTGDTEAFF
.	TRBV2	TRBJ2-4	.	TGTGCCAGCAGGAAACAAGATTTAACCAAAAACATTCAGTACTTC	CASRKQDLTKNIQYF
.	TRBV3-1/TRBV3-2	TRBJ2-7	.	TGTGCCAGCAGCCAGTTGGGGAGCTCCTACGAGCAGTACTTC	CASSQLGSSYEQYF
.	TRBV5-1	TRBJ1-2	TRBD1	TGCGCCAGCAGCGTAGACAGGGGGCTCCACTATGGCTACACCTTC	CASSVDRGLHYGYTF
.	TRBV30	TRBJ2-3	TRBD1	TGTGCCTGGTCCCCCGGGACAGGGGGAGATACGCAGTATTTT	CAWSPGTGGDTQYF
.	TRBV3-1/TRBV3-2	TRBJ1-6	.	TGTGCCAGCAGCCAGAGGGGGAGTAATTCACCCCTCCACTTT	CASSQRGSNSPLHF
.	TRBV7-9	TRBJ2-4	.	TGTGCCAGCAGCAATGCGGGACTTTGGGTTCAGTACTTC	CASSNAGLWVQYF
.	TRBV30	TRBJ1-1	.	TGTGCCTGGGTCGGGACATCTGAAGCTTTCTTT	CAWVGTSEAFF
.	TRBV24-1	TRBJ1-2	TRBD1	TGTGCCACCAGAGGGACAGGGAGAGGGGGCTACACCTTC	CATRGTGRGGYTF
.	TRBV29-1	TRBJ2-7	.	TGCAGCGTTGTGCAGGACAGCTCCTACGAGCAGTACTTC	CSVVQDSSYEQYF
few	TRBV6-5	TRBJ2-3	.	TGTGCCAGCAGTATGCGCACAGATACGCAGTATTTT	CASSMRTDTQYF
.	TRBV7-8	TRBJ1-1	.	TGTGCCAGCAGGGACAATGCCGTAGGCACTGAAGCTTTCTTT	CASRDNAVGTEAFF
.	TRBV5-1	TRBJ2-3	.	TGCGCCAGCAGCTTTCAGGGGCTGAGCACAGATACGCAGTATTTT	CASSFQGLSTDTQYF
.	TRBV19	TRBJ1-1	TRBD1	TGTGCCAGTAGTAGACAGGGGATCACTGAAGCTTTCTTT	CASSRQGITEAFF
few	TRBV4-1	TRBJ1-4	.	TGCGCCAGCAGCCCACCAAATATACGCCGCGAAAAACTGTTTTTT	CASSPPNIRREKLFF
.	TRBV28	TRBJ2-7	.	TGTGCCAGCAGTTTCTCTAAATGGGATACCTACGAGCAGTACTTC	CASSFSKWDTYEQYF
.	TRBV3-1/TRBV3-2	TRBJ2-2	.	TGTGCCAGCAGCCTTAGACTTAACACCGGGGAGCTGTTTTTT	CASSLRLNTGELFF
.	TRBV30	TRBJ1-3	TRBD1	TGTGCCTGGAGACGGACAGGTGCTGGAAACACCATATATTTT	CAWRRTGAGNTIYF
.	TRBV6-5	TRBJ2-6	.	TGTGCCAGCAGTTACGACAGCCTTTCTGGGGCCAACGTCCTGACTTTC	CASSYDSLSGANVLTF
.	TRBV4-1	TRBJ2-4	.	TGCGCCAGCAGCCAAGGTGTCCTCGTAGCCAAAAACATTCAGTACTTC	CASSQGVLVAKNIQYF
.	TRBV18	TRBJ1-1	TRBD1	TGTGCCAGCTCATCCTTCCCCACAGGGGTTGGGAACACTGAAGCTTTCTTT	CASSSFPTGVGNTEAFF
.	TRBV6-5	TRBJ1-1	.	TGTGCCAGCAGTTACTCCCAGGCCCCTCGGGGCACTGAAGCTTTCTTT	CASSYSQAPRGTEAFF
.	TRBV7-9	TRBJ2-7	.	TGTGCCAGCAGCCCCTCGACGGGTTGGGGCAGCTCCTACGAGCAGTACTTC	CASSPSTGWGSSYEQYF
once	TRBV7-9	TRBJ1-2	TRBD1	TGTGCCAGCAGCTTAGCCGGACAGGTCTATGGCTACACCTTC	CASSLAGQVYGYTF
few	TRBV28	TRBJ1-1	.	TGTGCCAGCAGTTTACTGATTCAGGAGGAGAACACTGAAGCTTTCTTT	CASSLLIQEENTEAFF
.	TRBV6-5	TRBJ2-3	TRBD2	TGTGCCAGCAGTACGGGACTAGCGGGAATGGGTACGCAGTATTTT	CASSTGLAGMGTQYF
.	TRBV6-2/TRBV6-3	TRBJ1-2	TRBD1	TGTGCCAGCAGTGGGATGCCGGGACAGAAAATGAACTATGGCTACACCTTC	CASSGMPGQKMNYGYTF
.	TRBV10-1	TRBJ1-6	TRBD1	TGCGCCAGCAGCGACGGACAGGGCGGAAATTCACCCCTCCACTTT	CASSDGQGGNSPLHF
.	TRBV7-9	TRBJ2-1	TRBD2	TGTGCCAGCAGCCCCTGGACTAGCCTCTACAATGAGCAGTTCTTC	CASSPWTSLYNEQFF
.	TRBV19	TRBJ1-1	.	TGTGCCAGTAGTACCCTTCGGGACACTGAAGCTTTCTTT	CASSTLRDTEAFF
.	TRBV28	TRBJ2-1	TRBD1	TGTGCCAGCAACGAGTCAGGGGGCAATGAGCAGTTCTTC	CASNESGGNEQFF
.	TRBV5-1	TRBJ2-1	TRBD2	TGCGCCAGCAGCTTGAGCTTACTAGCGGGGGCCCTAAGCTCCTACAATGAGCAGTTCTTC	CASSLSLLAGALSSYNEQFF
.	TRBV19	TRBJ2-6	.	TGTGCCAGTAGCAGCCGAACGGCCTCTGGGGCCAACGTCCTGACTTTC	CASSSRTASGANVLTF
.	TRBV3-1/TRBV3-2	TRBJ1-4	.	TGTGCCAGCAGCCAAGATGGGGGTCGTGAAAAACTGTTTTTT	CASSQDGGREKLFF
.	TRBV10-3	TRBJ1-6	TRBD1	TGTGCCATCAGTGAATCCGGGACAGGGGGTATGGGTAATTCACCCCTCCACTTT	CAISESGTGGMGNSPLHF
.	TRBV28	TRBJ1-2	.	TGTGCCAGCAGTTTACGGCAGGACAACTATGGCTACACCTTC	CASSLRQDNYGYTF
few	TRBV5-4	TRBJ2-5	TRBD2	TGTGCCAGCAGCGCGGGAGCGGAGACCCAGTACTTC	CASSAGAETQYF
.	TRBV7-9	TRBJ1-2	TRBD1	TGTGCCAGCAGCCCGACAGGGACCGGCTACACCTTC	CASSPTGTGYTF
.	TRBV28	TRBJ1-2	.	TGTGCCAGCAGTTCCTCCCCCCATCCGGGACAAGTCTACACCTTC	CASSSSPHPGQVYTF
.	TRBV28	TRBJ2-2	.	TGTGCCAGCAGCCGGGGTTTTGGCACCGGGGAGCTGTTTTTT	CASSRGFGTGELFF
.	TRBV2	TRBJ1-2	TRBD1	TGTGCCAGCAGTGATCTGGCAGGGGGCGGGTATGGCTACACCTTC	CASSDLAGGGYGYTF